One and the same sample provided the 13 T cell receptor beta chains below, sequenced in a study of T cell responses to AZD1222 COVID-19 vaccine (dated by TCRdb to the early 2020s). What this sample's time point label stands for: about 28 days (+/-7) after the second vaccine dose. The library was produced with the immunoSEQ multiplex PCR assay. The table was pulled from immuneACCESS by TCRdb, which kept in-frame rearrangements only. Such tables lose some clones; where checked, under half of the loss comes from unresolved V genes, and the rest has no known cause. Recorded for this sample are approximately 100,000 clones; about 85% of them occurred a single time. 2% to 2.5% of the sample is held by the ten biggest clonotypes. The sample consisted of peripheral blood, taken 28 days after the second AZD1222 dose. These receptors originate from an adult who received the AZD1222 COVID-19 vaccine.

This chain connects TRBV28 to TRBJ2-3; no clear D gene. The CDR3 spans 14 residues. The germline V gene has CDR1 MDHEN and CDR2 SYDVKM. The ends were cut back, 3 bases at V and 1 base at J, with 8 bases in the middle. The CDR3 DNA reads TGTGCCAGCAGTTTCCTCATCGGCACAGATACGCAGTATTTT. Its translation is CASSFLIGTDTQYF.

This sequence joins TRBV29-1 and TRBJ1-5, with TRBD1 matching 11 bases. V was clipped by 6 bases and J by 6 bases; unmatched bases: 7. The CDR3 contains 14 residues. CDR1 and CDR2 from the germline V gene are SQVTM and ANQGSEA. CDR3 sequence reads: CSVGGQGVRQPQHF. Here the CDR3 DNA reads TGCAGCGTGGGGGGACAGGGGGTTCGTCAGCCCCAGCATTTT.

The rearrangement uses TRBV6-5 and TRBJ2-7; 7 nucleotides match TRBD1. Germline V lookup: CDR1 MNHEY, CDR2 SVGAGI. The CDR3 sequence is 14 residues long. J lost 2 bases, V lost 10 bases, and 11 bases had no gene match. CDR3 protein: CATAREGGPYEQYF. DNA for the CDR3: TGTGCCACCGCGAGGGAAGGGGGCCCCTACGAGCAGTACTTC.

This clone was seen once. In nucleotides, the CDR3 is TGCAGCGTTGAACTAGCGGGATACGAGCAGTACTTC. Its translation is CSVELAGYEQYF. The chain couples TRBV29-1 to TRBJ2-7; 9 bases match TRBD2. The CDR3 loop spans 12 amino acids. J gave up 4 bases and V 2 bases, and 0 bases lay outside the gene matches. CDR1 is SQVTM, CDR2 ANQGSEA, per germline.

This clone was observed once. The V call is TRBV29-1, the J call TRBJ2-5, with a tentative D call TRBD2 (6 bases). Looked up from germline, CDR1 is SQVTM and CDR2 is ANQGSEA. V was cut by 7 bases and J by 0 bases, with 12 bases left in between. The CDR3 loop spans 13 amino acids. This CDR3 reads CSAEERDQETQYF. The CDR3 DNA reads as TGCAGCGCCGAGGAGCGGGACCAAGAGACCCAGTACTTC.

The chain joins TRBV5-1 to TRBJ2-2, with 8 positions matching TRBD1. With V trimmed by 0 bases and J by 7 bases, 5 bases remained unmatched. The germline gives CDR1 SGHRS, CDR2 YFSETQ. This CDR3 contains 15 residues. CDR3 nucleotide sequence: TGCGCCAGCAGCTTGGTGCAGGGGGCGAGCGGGGAGCTGTTTTTT. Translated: CASSLVQGASGELFF.

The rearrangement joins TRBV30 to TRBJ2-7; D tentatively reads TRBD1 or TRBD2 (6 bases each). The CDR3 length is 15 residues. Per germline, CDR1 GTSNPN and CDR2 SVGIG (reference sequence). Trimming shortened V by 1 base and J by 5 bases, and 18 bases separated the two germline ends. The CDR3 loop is CAWSALAWRGDEQYF. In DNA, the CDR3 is TGTGCCTGGAGTGCGCTAGCGTGGAGGGGGGACGAGCAGTACTTC.

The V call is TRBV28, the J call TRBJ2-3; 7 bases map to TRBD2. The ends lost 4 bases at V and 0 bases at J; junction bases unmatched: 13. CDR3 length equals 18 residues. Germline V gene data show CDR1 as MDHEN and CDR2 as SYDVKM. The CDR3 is CASSSVLAEITSTDTQYF. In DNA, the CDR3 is TGTGCCAGCAGTTCCGTCCTAGCGGAAATCACTAGCACAGATACGCAGTATTTT.

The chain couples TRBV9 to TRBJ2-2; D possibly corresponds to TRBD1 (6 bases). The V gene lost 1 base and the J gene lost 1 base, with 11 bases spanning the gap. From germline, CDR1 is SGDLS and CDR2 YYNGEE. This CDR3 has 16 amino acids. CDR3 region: CASSVKGVLNTGELFF. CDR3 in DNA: TGTGCCAGCAGCGTAAAGGGGGTCTTGAACACCGGGGAGCTGTTTTTT.

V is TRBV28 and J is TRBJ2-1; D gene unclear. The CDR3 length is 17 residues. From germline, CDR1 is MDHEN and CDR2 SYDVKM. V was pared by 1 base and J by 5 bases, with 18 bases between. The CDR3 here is CASSLSGLHRIHNEQFF. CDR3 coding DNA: TGTGCCAGCAGTTTATCCGGCCTACACCGAATCCACAATGAGCAGTTCTTC.

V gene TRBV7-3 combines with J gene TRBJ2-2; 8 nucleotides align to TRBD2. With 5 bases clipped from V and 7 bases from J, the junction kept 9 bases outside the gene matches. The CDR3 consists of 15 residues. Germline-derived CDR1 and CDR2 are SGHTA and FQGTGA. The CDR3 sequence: CASSLRAGVVGELFF. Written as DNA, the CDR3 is TGTGCCAGCAGCCTGAGAGCGGGAGTGGTCGGGGAGCTGTTTTTT.

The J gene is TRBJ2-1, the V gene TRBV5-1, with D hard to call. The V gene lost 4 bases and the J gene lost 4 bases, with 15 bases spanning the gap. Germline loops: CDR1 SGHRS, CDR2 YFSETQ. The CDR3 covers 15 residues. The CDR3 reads CASSLEPTGYNEQFF. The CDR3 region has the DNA TGCGCCAGCAGCCTAGAACCCACTGGATACAATGAGCAGTTCTTC. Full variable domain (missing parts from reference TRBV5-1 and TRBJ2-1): KAGVTQTPRYLIKTRGQQVTLSCSPISGHRSVSWYQQTPGQGLQFLFEYFSETQRNKGNFPGRFSGRQFSNSRSEMNVSTLELGDSALYLCASSLEPTGYNEQFFGPGTRLTVL.

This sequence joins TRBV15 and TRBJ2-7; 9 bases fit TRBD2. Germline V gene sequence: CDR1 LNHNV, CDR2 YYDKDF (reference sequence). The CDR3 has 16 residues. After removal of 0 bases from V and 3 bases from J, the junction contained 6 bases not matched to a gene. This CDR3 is CATSREGLAGYYEQYF. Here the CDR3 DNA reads TGTGCCACCAGCAGAGAGGGTCTAGCGGGGTACTACGAGCAGTACTTC.